These T cell receptor beta chains were read from a single sample in a study of neoadjuvant anti-PD-1 for oral cavity cancer. Sequencing was performed with immunoSEQ multiplex PCR; in TCRdb, only in-frame clones are kept and a portion is missing. The sample carries 9,500 to 15,000 clones, about two thirds recorded once. The sequenced sample was PBMCs, obtained after nivolumab (anti-PD-1) treatment. The receptors here all came from a person between 40 and 80 years old with oral cavity squamous cell carcinoma. The CDR3 runs from the conserved cysteine through the conserved F or W. The D gene is left open where the match is weak. The size entry is marked missing in some rows and otherwise reads once, few, many or a size class.

V	size	J	D	CDR3	DNA
TRBV10-2	NA	TRBJ1-5	NA	CASSDSVYQPQHF	TGCGCCAGCAGTGATTCCGTCTATCAGCCCCAGCATTTT
TRBV28	NA	TRBJ2-7	TRBD2	CASIMAGGLAWEQYF	TGTGCCAGCATCATGGCGGGAGGGCTCGCCTGGGAGCAGTACTTC
TRBV28	few	TRBJ1-2	NA	CASRSPGAREGYTF	TGTGCCAGCAGGAGCCCCGGGGCAAGGGAAGGCTACACCTTC
TRBV21-1	NA	TRBJ1-2	NA	CASSKGIWGRHYGYTF	TGTGCCAGCAGCAAAGGAATTTGGGGACGGCACTATGGCTACACCTTC
TRBV6-5	NA	TRBJ1-6	NA	CASSYSTEGDSPLHF	TGTGCCAGCAGTTACTCGACAGAAGGTGATTCACCCCTCCACTTT
TRBV19	NA	TRBJ1-5	TRBD1	CASSIDDRGKYQPQHF	TGTGCCAGTAGTATAGATGACAGGGGTAAATATCAGCCCCAGCATTTT
TRBV6-1	NA	TRBJ2-4	NA	CGGGGRVAKNIQYF	TGTGGGGGTGGGGGCAGGGTAGCCAAAAACATTCAGTACTTC
TRBV9	NA	TRBJ2-5	NA	CASSVEGQQETQYF	TGTGCCAGCAGTGTGGAGGGACAGCAAGAGACCCAGTACTTC
TRBV4-2	NA	TRBJ2-1	TRBD1	CASSQAEQGAGYNEQFF	TGTGCCAGCAGCCAAGCCGAACAGGGGGCTGGCTACAATGAGCAGTTCTTC
TRBV2	few	TRBJ2-7	TRBD2	CASSVGLAGTYEQYF	TGTGCCAGCAGTGTTGGTCTAGCGGGAACCTACGAGCAGTACTTC
TRBV29-1	NA	TRBJ2-4	NA	CSVEVPGVNKNIQYF	TGCAGCGTTGAAGTACCGGGAGTTAACAAAAACATTCAGTACTTC
TRBV29-1	NA	TRBJ2-7	NA	CSVELSSSYEQYF	TGCAGCGTTGAACTCTCCAGCTCCTACGAGCAGTACTTC
TRBV5-1	NA	TRBJ2-3	TRBD2	CASSFSLAGVTDTQYF	TGCGCCAGCAGCTTTTCGCTAGCGGGAGTGACAGATACGCAGTATTTT
TRBV30	few	TRBJ1-1	TRBD1	CAWRQPGGTEAFF	TGTGCCTGGAGACAGCCAGGGGGGACTGAAGCTTTCTTT
TRBV2	NA	TRBJ2-4	NA	CASSEQGSIQDIQYF	TGTGCCAGCAGTGAGCAGGGGAGTATTCAGGACATTCAGTACTTC
TRBV5-6	NA	TRBJ1-2	NA	CASSLRQAEGYTF	TGTGCCAGCAGCTTGCGACAGGCGGAGGGCTACACCTTC
TRBV2	NA	TRBJ1-2	NA	CASSEFGGSDYGYTF	TGTGCCAGCAGTGAATTCGGGGGCTCGGACTATGGCTACACCTTC
TRBV5-4	NA	TRBJ1-1	NA	CASSKERQWRSTEAFF	TGTGCCAGCAGCAAGGAACGACAGTGGCGTAGCACTGAAGCTTTCTTT
TRBV7-2	NA	TRBJ2-1	NA	CASSGRGRYNEQFF	TGTGCCAGCTCCGGGCGGGGGCGGTACAATGAGCAGTTCTTC
TRBV5-1	NA	TRBJ1-6	TRBD1	CASSLVGQDLSPLHF	TGCGCCAGCAGCTTGGTTGGACAGGATCTATCACCCCTCCACTTT
TRBV11-2	NA	TRBJ1-3	NA	CASSLWGVGNTIYF	TGTGCCAGCAGCTTATGGGGGGTCGGAAACACCATATATTTT
TRBV6-1	once	TRBJ2-3	TRBD2	CATVLAGGDTQYF	TGTGCCACCGTACTAGCGGGAGGGGATACGCAGTATTTT
TRBV6-4	NA	TRBJ2-3	TRBD2	CASSEREGSTDTQYF	TGTGCCAGCAGTGAACGGGAGGGGAGCACAGATACGCAGTATTTT
TRBV5-1	once	TRBJ2-2	NA	CASSLDSGTGELFF	TGCGCCAGCAGCTTGGATTCAGGAACCGGGGAGCTGTTTTTT
TRBV7-8	NA	TRBJ2-4	TRBD2	CASSLLREFARDIQYF	TGTGCCAGCAGTCTCCTGCGGGAGTTCGCCCGCGACATTCAGTACTTC
TRBV7-9	NA	TRBJ2-6	TRBD1	CASSLVGTGGNTGANVLTF	TGTGCCAGCAGCTTAGTGGGGACAGGGGGCAACACTGGGGCCAACGTCCTGACTTTC
TRBV7-2	NA	TRBJ1-1	NA	CASSWLGMRRGTEAFF	TGTGCCAGCAGTTGGTTGGGGATGAGGCGGGGCACTGAAGCTTTCTTT
TRBV5-1	NA	TRBJ1-1	NA	CASKVRETNTEAFF	TGCGCCAGCAAGGTCCGTGAGACCAACACTGAAGCTTTCTTT
TRBV7-8	NA	TRBJ1-2	NA	CASSTRTAPEEGYTF	TGTGCCAGCAGCACCCGGACAGCACCGGAGGAGGGCTACACCTTC
TRBV7-9	few	TRBJ1-2	NA	CASSLWGVNYGYTF	TGTGCCAGCAGCTTATGGGGGGTTAACTATGGCTACACCTTC
TRBV4-1	NA	TRBJ2-5	NA	CASSRGPKETQYF	TGCGCCAGCAGCCGGGGGCCAAAAGAGACCCAGTACTTC
TRBV4-1	NA	TRBJ1-2	TRBD1	CASRTTGNYGYTF	TGCGCCAGCAGAACGACAGGGAACTATGGCTACACCTTC